The clone carrying this T cell receptor (beta chain) has only one observation. The data originate from a study of blood T cell repertoires in COVID-19. Repertoires were generated with immunoSEQ multiplex PCR, while TCRdb's copy carries only in-frame clones and drops some. The sample yields 200,000 or so clones, about 87% seen once. In terms of age and location, participants ranged from roughly 18 to 95 years and lived in 24 US areas. Each recovered donor of Cohort 3 presented with two negative PCRs, clearance, or symptom resolution. Material for sequencing was PBMCs or T cells enriched from blood (not recorded which). This receptor was identified in a woman under 40 who had recovered from COVID-19.

The CDR3 DNA reads TGTGCCAGCAGCTTAGCCGGCCGGGACAGGCAAGAGACCCAGTACTTC. Protein product: CASSLAGRDRQETQYF. V and J are TRBV11-1 and TRBJ2-5; 8 bases match TRBD1. V dropped 0 bases and J dropped 2; count of bases not matched to a gene: 5. The CDR3 consists of 16 residues. CDR1 is SGHAT and CDR2 is FQDESV in the germline V gene (reference sequence).